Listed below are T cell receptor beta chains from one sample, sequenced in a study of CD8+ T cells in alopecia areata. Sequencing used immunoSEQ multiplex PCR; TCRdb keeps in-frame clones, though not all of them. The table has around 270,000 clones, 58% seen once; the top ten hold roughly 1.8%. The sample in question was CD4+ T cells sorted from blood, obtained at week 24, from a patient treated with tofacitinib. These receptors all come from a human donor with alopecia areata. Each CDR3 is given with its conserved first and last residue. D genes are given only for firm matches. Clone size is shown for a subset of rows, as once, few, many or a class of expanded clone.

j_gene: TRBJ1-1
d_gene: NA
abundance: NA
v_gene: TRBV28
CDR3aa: CASTPTRPSAEAFF
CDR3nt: TGTGCCAGCACCCCAACGAGACCTTCGGCAGAAGCTTTCTTT

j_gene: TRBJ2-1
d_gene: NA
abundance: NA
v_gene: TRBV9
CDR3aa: CASSTPGPRGDEQFF
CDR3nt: TGTGCCAGCAGCACCCCCGGCCCCAGGGGGGATGAGCAGTTCTTC

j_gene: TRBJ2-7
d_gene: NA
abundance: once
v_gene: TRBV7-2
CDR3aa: CASSLEGRAYEQYF
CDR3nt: TGTGCCAGCAGCTTAGAGGGCAGGGCCTACGAGCAGTACTTC

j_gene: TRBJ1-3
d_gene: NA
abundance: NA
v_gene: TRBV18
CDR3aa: CASSPSLGFSGNTIYF
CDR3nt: TGTGCCAGCTCACCTTCCCTTGGGTTCTCTGGAAACACCATATATTTT

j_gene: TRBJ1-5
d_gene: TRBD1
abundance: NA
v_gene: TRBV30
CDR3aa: CAWSPMTGVGGNQPQHF
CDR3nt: TGTGCCTGGAGTCCGATGACAGGGGTCGGGGGCAATCAGCCCCAGCATTTT

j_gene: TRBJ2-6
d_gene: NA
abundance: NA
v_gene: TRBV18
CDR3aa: CASSPTGPSGANVLTF
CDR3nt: TGTGCCAGCTCACCGACAGGCCCCTCTGGGGCCAACGTCCTGACTTTC

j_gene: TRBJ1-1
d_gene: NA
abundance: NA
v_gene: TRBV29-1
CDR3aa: CSVPTNGETEAFF
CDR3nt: TGCAGCGTTCCTACAAACGGAGAGACTGAAGCTTTCTTT

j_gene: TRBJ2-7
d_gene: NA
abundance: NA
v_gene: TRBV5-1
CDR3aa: CASSLGDRHYEQYF
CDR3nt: TGCGCCAGCAGCTTGGGTGACAGGCACTACGAGCAGTACTTC

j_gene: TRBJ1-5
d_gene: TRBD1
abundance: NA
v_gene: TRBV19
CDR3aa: CASSLGQAADPQHF
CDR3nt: TGTGCCAGTAGCCTGGGACAGGCCGCGGATCCCCAGCATTTT

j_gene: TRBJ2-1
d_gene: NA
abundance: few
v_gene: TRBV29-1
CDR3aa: CSVNLDSLNEQFF
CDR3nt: TGCAGCGTGAACCTAGACTCGCTCAATGAGCAGTTCTTC

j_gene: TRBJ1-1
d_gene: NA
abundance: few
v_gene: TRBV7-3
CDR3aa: CASSFGPLEGNTEAFF
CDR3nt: TGTGCCAGCAGCTTCGGGCCCTTGGAAGGGAACACTGAAGCTTTCTTT

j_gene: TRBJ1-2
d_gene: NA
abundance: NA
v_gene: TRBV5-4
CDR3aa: CASSLADGYTF
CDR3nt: TGTGCCAGCAGCTTGGCCGATGGCTACACCTTC

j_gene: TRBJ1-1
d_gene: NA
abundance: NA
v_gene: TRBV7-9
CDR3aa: CASSLISGNTEAFF
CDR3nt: TGTGCCAGCAGCTTGATCTCAGGGAACACTGAAGCTTTCTTT

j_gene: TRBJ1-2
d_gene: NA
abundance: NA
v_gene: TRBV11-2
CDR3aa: CASSFRATGLGGYTF
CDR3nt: TGTGCCAGCAGCTTCCGGGCGACAGGCCTCGGCGGCTACACCTTC